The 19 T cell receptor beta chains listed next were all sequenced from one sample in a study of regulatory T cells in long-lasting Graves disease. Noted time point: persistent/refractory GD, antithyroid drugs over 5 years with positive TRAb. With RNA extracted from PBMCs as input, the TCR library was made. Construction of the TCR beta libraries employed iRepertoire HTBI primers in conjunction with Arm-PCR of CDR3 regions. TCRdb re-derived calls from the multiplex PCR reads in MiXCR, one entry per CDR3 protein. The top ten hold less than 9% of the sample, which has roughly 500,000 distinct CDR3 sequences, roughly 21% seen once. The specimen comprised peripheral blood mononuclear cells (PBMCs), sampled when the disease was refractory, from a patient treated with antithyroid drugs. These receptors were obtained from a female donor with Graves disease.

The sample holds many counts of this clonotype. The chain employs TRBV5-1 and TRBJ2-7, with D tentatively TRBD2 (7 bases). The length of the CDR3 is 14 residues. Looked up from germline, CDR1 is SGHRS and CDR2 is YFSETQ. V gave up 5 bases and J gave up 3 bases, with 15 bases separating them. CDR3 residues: CASSTTGRGYEQYF. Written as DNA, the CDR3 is TGCGCCAGCAGTACTACAGGGAGGGGCTACGAGCAGTACTTC.

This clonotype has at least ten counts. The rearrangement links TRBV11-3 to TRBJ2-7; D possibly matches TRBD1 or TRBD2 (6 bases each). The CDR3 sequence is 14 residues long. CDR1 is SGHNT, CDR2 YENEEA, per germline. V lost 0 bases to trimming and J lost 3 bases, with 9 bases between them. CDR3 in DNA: TGTGCCAGCAGCTTAGACGGGGGCAGCTACGAGCAGTACTTC. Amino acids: CASSLDGGSYEQYF.

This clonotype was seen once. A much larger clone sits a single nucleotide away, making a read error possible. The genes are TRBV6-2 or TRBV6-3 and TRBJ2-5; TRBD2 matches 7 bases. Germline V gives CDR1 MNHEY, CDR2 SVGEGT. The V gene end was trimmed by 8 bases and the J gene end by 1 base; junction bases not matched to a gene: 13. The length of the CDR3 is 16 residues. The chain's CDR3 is CASGLLTSSTQETQYF. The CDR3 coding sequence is TGTGCCAGCGGTCTCTTGACTAGCAGCACCCAAGAGACCCAGTACTTC.

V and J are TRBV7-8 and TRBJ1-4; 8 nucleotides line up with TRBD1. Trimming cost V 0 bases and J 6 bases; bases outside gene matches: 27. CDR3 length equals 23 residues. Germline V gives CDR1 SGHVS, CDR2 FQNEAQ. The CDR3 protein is CASSLARLGLTAGRGRMDEKLFF. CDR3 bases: TGTGCCAGCAGCTTAGCGAGGCTAGGCCTGACCGCGGGCAGGGGGCGGATGGATGAAAAACTGTTTTTT.

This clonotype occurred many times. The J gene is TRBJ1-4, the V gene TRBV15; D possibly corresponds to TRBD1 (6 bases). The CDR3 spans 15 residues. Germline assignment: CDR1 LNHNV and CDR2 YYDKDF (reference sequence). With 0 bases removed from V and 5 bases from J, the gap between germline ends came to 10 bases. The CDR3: CATSRDSGVNEKLFF. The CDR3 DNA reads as TGTGCCACCAGCAGAGATTCAGGGGTGAATGAAAAACTGTTTTTT.

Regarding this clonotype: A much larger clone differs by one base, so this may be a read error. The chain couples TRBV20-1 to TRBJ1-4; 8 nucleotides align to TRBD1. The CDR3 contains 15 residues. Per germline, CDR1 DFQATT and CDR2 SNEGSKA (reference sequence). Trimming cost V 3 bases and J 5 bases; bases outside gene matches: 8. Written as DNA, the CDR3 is TGCAGTGCTAGGCGGGCAGGGGGCCGAAATGAAAAACTGTTTTTT. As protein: CSARRAGGRNEKLFF.

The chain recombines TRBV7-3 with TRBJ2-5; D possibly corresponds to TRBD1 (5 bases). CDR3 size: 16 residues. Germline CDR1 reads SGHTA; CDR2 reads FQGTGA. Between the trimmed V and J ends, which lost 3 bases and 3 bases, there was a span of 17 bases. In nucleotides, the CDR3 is TGTGCCAGCAGCTTTTCGGCAGGGCTCGGAGAAGAGACCCAGTACTTC. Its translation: CASSFSAGLGEETQYF.

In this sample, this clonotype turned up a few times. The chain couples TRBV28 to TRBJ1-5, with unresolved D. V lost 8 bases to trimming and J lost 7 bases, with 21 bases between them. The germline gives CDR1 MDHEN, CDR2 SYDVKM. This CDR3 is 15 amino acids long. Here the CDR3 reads CASHPGWQTMQPQHF. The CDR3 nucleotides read TGTGCCAGCCACCCCGGGTGGCAGACGATGCAGCCCCAGCATTTT.

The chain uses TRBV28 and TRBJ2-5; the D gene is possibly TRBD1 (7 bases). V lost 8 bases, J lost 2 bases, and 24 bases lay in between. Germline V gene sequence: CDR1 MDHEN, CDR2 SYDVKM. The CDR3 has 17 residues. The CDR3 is CASSQNAGTAGQETQYF. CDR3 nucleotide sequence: TGTGCCAGCTCTCAGAACGCCGGGACAGCGGGTCAAGAGACCCAGTACTTC. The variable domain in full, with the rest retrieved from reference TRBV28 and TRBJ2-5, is DVKVTQSSRYLVKRTGEKVFLECVQDMDHENMFWYRQDPGLGLRLIYFSYDVKMKEKGDIPEGYSVSREKKERFSLILESASTNQTSMYLCASSQNAGTAGQETQYFGPGTRLLVL.

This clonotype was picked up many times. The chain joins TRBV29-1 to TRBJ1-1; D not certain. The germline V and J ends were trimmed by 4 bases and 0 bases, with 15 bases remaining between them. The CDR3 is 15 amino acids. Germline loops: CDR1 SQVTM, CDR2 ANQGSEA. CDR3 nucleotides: TGCAGCGTTGCGGCGGACTACTATATGAACACTGAAGCTTTCTTT. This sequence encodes CSVAADYYMNTEAFF.

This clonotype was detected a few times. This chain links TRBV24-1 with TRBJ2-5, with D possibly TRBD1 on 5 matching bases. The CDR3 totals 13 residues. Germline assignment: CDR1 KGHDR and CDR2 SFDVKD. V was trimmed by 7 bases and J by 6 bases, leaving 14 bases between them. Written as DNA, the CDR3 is TGTGCCACCAGAGGAAGGGGAAGACAGACCCAGTACTTC. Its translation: CATRGRGRQTQYF.

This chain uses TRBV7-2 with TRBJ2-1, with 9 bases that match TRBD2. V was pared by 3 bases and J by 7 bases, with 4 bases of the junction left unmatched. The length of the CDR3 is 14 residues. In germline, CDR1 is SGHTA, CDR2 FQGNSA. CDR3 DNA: TGTGCCAGCAGCTTTAGCGGGAGCTTGAATGAGCAGTTCTTC. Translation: CASSFSGSLNEQFF.

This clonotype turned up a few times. CDR3 sequence: CASSPTLDRGRELFF. In DNA, the CDR3 is TGTGCCAGCAGCCCTACTTTAGACAGGGGAAGGGAGCTGTTTTTT. V and J are TRBV28 and TRBJ2-2; 8 bases are shared with TRBD1. V trimming: 6 bases; J trimming: 9 bases; junction bases outside the gene matches: 12. CDR3 length: 15 amino acids. In germline, CDR1 is MDHEN, CDR2 SYDVKM.

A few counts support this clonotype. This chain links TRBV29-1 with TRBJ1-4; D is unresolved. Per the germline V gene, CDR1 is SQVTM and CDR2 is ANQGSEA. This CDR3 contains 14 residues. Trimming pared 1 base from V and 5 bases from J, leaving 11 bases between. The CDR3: CSVEVPAQNEKLFF. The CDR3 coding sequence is TGCAGCGTTGAAGTACCGGCCCAAAATGAAAAACTGTTTTTT.

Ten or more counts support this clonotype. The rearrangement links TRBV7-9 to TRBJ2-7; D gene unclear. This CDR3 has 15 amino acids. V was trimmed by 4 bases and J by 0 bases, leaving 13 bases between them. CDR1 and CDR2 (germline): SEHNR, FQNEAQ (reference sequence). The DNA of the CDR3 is TGTGCCAGCAGCTCCCCAAAAGAGAGCTCCTACGAGCAGTACTTC. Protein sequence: CASSSPKESSYEQYF. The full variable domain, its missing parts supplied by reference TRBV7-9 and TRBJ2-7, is DTGVSQNPRHKITKRGQNVTFRCDPISEHNRLYWYRQTLGQGPEFLTYFQNEAQLEKSRLLSDRFSAERPKGSFSTLEIQRTEQGDSAMYLCASSSPKESSYEQYFGPGTRLTVT.

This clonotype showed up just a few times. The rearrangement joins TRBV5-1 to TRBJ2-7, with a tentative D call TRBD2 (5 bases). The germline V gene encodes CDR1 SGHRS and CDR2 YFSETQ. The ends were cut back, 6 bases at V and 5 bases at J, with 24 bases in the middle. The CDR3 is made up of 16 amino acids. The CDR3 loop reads CASTRSYGNPFHEQYF. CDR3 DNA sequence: TGCGCCAGCACCAGGTCTTACGGGAACCCCTTCCACGAGCAGTACTTC.

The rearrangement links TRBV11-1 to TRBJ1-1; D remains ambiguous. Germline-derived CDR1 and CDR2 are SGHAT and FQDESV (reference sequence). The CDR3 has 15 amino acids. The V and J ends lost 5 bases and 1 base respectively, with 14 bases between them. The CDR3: CASSLRRSWNTEAFF. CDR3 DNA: TGTGCCAGCAGCCTTCGGAGGTCGTGGAACACTGAAGCTTTCTTT.

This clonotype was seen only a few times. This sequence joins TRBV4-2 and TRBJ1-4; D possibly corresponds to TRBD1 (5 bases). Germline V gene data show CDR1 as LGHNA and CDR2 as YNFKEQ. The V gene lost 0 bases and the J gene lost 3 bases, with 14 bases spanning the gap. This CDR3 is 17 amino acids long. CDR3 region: CASSQDRVAGSNEKLFF. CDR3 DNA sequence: TGTGCCAGCAGCCAAGATCGGGTCGCAGGGTCTAATGAAAAACTGTTTTTT.

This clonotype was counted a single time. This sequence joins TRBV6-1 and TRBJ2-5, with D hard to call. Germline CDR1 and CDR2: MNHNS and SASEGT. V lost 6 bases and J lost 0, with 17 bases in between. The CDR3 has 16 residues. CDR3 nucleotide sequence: TGTGCCAGCAGCCTGCGTAGGATTCAGTACCAAGAGACCCAGTACTTC. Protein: CASSLRRIQYQETQYF.